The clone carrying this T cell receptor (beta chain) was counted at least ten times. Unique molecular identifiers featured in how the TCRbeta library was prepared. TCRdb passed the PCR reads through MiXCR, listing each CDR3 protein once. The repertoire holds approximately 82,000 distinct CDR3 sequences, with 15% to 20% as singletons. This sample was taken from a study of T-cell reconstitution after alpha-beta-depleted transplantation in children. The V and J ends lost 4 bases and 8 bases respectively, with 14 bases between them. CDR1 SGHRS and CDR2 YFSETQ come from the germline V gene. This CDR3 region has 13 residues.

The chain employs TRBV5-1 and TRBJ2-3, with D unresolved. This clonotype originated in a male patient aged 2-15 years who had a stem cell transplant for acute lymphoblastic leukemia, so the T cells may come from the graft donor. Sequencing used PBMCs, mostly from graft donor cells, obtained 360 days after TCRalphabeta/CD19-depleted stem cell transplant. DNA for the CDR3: TGCGCCAGCAGCCGCCCGGAGTCGACTACGCAGTATTTT. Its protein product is CASSRPESTTQYF.